The 20 T cell receptor beta chains below all came from one sample that was sequenced in a study of relationships among human T cell subsets. From mRNA, alpha and beta CDR3 regions were amplified using semiquantitative ARM-PCR. Tagged nested gene-specific primers were used first, then communal superprimers amplified exponentially. Via MiXCR, TCRdb re-called the multiplex PCR reads, giving one row per CDR3 protein. Here the sample spans 7,000 to 8,500 distinct CDR3 sequences, around 70% being singletons. Pooled CD4+ and CD8+ T cells were bead-selected with anti-CD45RA to get naive and transitional cells. The sample consisted of naive and transitional (CD45RA+) T cells sorted from blood. Source of these receptors: a man aged 40-49 years in good health.

The sample holds a few counts of this clonotype. The CDR3 sequence is CASSSERSSYEQYF. Written as DNA, the CDR3 is TGCGCCAGCAGCTCGGAGAGATCCTCCTACGAGCAGTACTTC. The chain is built from TRBV5-1 and TRBJ2-7; unclear D gene. The germline V and J ends were trimmed by 3 bases and 0 bases, with 10 bases remaining between them. Germline lookup yields CDR1 SGHRS and CDR2 YFSETQ. This CDR3 is 14 amino acids long.

The rearrangement joins TRBV11-2 to TRBJ2-7, with D possibly being TRBD2 (6 bases). Germline CDR1 SGHAT, CDR2 FQNNGV. The CDR3 extends over 15 amino acids. The ends were cut back, 0 bases at V and 3 bases at J, with 12 bases in the middle. CDR3 sequence (DNA): TGTGCCAGCAGCTTAGACGTGGAGGGGATCTACGAGCAGTACTTC. It codes for CASSLDVEGIYEQYF.

The chain combines TRBV7-9 with TRBJ2-1, with 7 bases that match TRBD1. CDR1 is SEHNR, CDR2 FQNEAQ, per germline (reference sequence). V dropped 3 bases and J dropped 7; count of bases not matched to a gene: 9. This CDR3 is 15 amino acids long. For the CDR3, the DNA is TGTGCCAGCAGCTTTCGACAGGGAAGCCTTAATGAGCAGTTCTTC. It encodes CASSFRQGSLNEQFF.

The V call is TRBV28, the J call TRBJ1-2; 9 positions match TRBD1. CDR1 is MDHEN, CDR2 SYDVKM, per germline. This CDR3 has 14 amino acids. V shed 2 bases and J 7 bases; nucleotides not matched to a gene: 5. The CDR3 sequence is CASSLGGTGFGYTF. The CDR3 coding sequence is TGTGCCAGCAGTTTAGGTGGGACAGGGTTTGGCTACACCTTC.

This chain uses TRBV13 with TRBJ2-1; a possible D gene is TRBD2 (6 bases). Germline V CDR1 and CDR2: PRHDT, FYEKMQ (reference sequence). The CDR3 runs to 14 residues. The V end lost 4 bases, the J end lost 9 bases, and 16 bases lay between the germline ends. CDR3 coding DNA: TGTGCCAGCAGCTCCCGGGACTCTTTGGGTGAGCAGTTCTTC. It codes for CASSSRDSLGEQFF.

As regards this clonotype: An end of the junction differs from the germline gene, which may be a read error. This chain uses TRBV5-4 with TRBJ1-6; D is undetermined. Germline CDR1 and CDR2: SGHNT and YYREEE (reference sequence). This CDR3 has 13 residues. The CDR3 nucleotides read TGCGCCAGCAGCCAAAGTCGAAGTTCACCCCTCCACTTT. This sequence encodes CASSQSRSSPLHF.

A word on this clonotype: This may arise from a read error, as a much more abundant clone is one base away. The rearrangement joins TRBV19 to TRBJ2-3, with D perhaps given as TRBD1 or TRBD2 (6 bases each). Germline assignment: CDR1 LNHDA and CDR2 SQIVND (reference sequence). CDR3 length equals 15 residues. For the CDR3, the DNA is TGTGCCAGTACTACAGGGACAACTAGCACAGGTACGCAGTATTTT. Its protein product is CASTTGTTSTGTQYF.

This clonotype appeared once. V is TRBV7-9 and J is TRBJ2-4, with 7 bases lining up with TRBD1. The V gene's germline CDR1 is SEHNR and CDR2 FQNEAQ (reference sequence). This CDR3 contains 15 residues. V dropped 1 base and J dropped 2; count of bases not matched to a gene: 2. The CDR3 DNA reads TGTGCCAGCAGCTTAGTGACAGGGACCAAAAACATTCAGTACTTC. Residues: CASSLVTGTKNIQYF.

The chain combines TRBV19 with TRBJ2-6, with D perhaps matching TRBD1 (6 bases). Trimming took 7 bases from V and 0 from J, leaving 10 bases between them. The CDR3 spans 15 residues. Germline CDR1 and CDR2: LNHDA and SQIVND (reference sequence). The CDR3 bases are TGTGCCAGTACTGCAGGGGTCTCTGGGGCCAACGTCCTGACTTTC. Encoded protein: CASTAGVSGANVLTF.

The chain joins TRBV27 to TRBJ1-5; TRBD1 agrees at 8 bases. The CDR3 has 15 amino acids. V was pared by 5 bases and J by 7 bases, with 10 bases of the junction left unmatched. Looked up from germline, CDR1 is MNHEY and CDR2 is SMNVEV (reference sequence). This chain's CDR3 is CASSPQGAGGQPQHF. As DNA, the CDR3 is TGTGCCAGCAGTCCCCAGGGGGCAGGGGGCCAGCCCCAGCATTTT.

Only one count was recorded for this clonotype. V is TRBV13 and J is TRBJ1-1; D is undetermined. CDR3 length: 13 residues. Germline V lookup: CDR1 PRHDT, CDR2 FYEKMQ (reference sequence). The ends were cut back, 4 bases at V and 10 bases at J, with 16 bases in the middle. The CDR3 reads CASSSRTALGAFF. CDR3 coding DNA: TGTGCCAGCAGCTCACGGACGGCCCTCGGAGCTTTCTTT.

The rearrangement uses TRBV28 and TRBJ2-1; 11 positions match TRBD2. The CDR3 loop spans 16 amino acids. Germline V gives CDR1 MDHEN, CDR2 SYDVKM. V shed 3 bases, J shed 7 bases, and the junction held 8 bases outside the gene matches. CDR3 in DNA: TGTGCCAGCAGTTTCCTTGGGACTAGCGGAGGTAATGAGCAGTTCTTC. This encodes CASSFLGTSGGNEQFF.

This chain links TRBV11-2 with TRBJ2-1; 7 positions match TRBD2. The J segment lost 1 base and the V segment lost 0 bases, leaving 6 bases of the junction unmatched. Germline CDR1 SGHAT, CDR2 FQNNGV. CDR3 size: 17 residues. The CDR3 sequence is CASSLDGLAASYNEQFF. CDR3 coding DNA: TGTGCCAGCAGCTTAGACGGGCTAGCGGCGTCCTACAATGAGCAGTTCTTC.

V gene TRBV7-9 combines with J gene TRBJ1-3; tentative D call: TRBD1 (5 bases). The ends were cut back, 5 bases at V and 0 bases at J, with 11 bases in the middle. The CDR3 runs 15 residues. The germline gives CDR1 SEHNR, CDR2 FQNEAQ (reference sequence). For the CDR3, the DNA is TGTGCCAGCAGCGAAACAGGTTTCTCTGGAAACACCATATATTTT. Protein: CASSETGFSGNTIYF.

V is TRBV12-3 or TRBV12-4 and J is TRBJ2-3; a weak D match, TRBD1 (6 bases). The CDR3 spans 18 residues. Between the trimmed V and J ends, which lost 2 bases and 3 bases, there was a span of 21 bases. The CDR3 DNA follows: TGTGCCAGCAGTTTAATCGGGCAACAGGGAAAAGGGACAGATACGCAGTATTTT. The encoded protein is CASSLIGQQGKGTDTQYF.

The chain couples TRBV30 to TRBJ1-6; no firm D call. This CDR3 is 14 amino acids long. CDR1 GTSNPN and CDR2 SVGIG come from the germline V gene (reference sequence). With 2 bases removed from V and 7 bases from J, the gap between germline ends came to 12 bases. CDR3 DNA sequence: TGTGCCTGGAGTAAGGCGCAGACGAATTCACCCCTCCACTTT. Amino acid sequence: CAWSKAQTNSPLHF. The full variable domain, with the rest looked up from reference TRBV30 and TRBJ1-6, is SQTIHQWPATLVQPVGSPLSLECTVEGTSNPNLYWYRQAAGRGLQLLFYSVGIGQISSEVPQNLSASRPQDRQFILSSKKLLLSDSGFYLCAWSKAQTNSPLHFGNGTRLTVT.

V usage is TRBV4-1 and J usage is TRBJ2-1; 11 nucleotides agree with TRBD2. V gave up 7 bases and J gave up 0 bases; unmatched junction bases: 5. Germline V gene data show CDR1 as MGHRA and CDR2 as YSYEKL. The CDR3 totals 16 residues. The CDR3 DNA reads as TGCGCCAGCATCCCCACTAGCGGGAGCTCCTACAATGAGCAGTTCTTC. Its protein product is CASIPTSGSSYNEQFF.

Worth noting for this clonotype: Relative to the germline gene, one junction end is altered; a read error may explain this. V is TRBV14 and J is TRBJ2-1; no clear D gene. This CDR3 has 12 residues. From germline, CDR1 is SGHDN and CDR2 FVKESK. CDR3 sequence (DNA): TGTGCCAGCGGCCAGGCTGGAGATGAGCAGTTCTTC. This encodes CASGQAGDEQFF.

This clonotype was detected once. The gene calls are TRBV19 and TRBJ2-5, with TRBD2 identical over 10 bases. Germline CDR1 LNHDA, CDR2 SQIVND (reference sequence). The ends lost 5 bases at V and 2 bases at J; junction bases unmatched: 11. There are 17 residues in the CDR3. The CDR3 protein is CASSPGLAEFIQETQYF. In DNA form, the CDR3 reads TGTGCCAGTAGTCCTGGACTAGCGGAGTTTATACAAGAGACCCAGTACTTC.

In this sample, this clonotype turned up a few times. The chain is built from TRBV30 and TRBJ2-3, with a weak D call TRBD2 (7 bases). The CDR3 has 15 residues. Germline CDR1 GTSNPN, CDR2 SVGIG (reference sequence). V was clipped by 4 bases and J by 0 bases, with 14 bases between them. The CDR3 coding sequence is TGTGCCTGGAATACGGGGGGCGCGAGCACAGATACGCAGTATTTT. Protein product: CAWNTGGASTDTQYF.